Below, 19 T cell receptor beta chains from the same sample are listed, as sequenced in a study of Tregs in tolerant kidney transplant recipients. The repertoire was sequenced with immunoSEQ multiplex PCR; TCRdb's copy has only in-frame clones and lacks some. The top ten hold around 0.64% of the sample, which has about 240,000 clones, about 80% seen once. The sequencing input was CD4+ T cells from blood. These receptors originate from a human donor in good health.

This chain uses TRBV6-6 with TRBJ2-3; D gene ambiguous. The V and J ends lost 7 bases and 4 bases respectively, with 15 bases between them. There are 14 residues in the CDR3. Looked up from germline, CDR1 is MNHNY and CDR2 is SVGAGI (reference sequence). The CDR3 nucleotides are TGTGCCAGCAAACTACTCCTCAGCGCAGATACGCAGTATTTT. Its translation: CASKLLLSADTQYF.

This chain uses TRBV27 with TRBJ2-1; D possibly corresponds to TRBD2 (6 bases). Germline V gene lookup returns CDR1 MNHEY and CDR2 SMNVEV (reference sequence). Trimming cost V 7 bases and J 5 bases, with 15 bases left between them. CDR3 length equals 14 residues. The CDR3 here is CASIQRRGNNEQFF. CDR3 bases: TGTGCCAGCATCCAAAGGAGGGGAAACAATGAGCAGTTCTTC.

The chain joins TRBV7-9 to TRBJ1-2; D might be TRBD1 (5 bases). CDR1 SEHNR and CDR2 FQNEAQ come from the germline V gene (reference sequence). This CDR3 is 16 amino acids long. V was shortened by 7 bases and J by 1 base, with 19 bases between the two germline ends. CDR3 DNA: TGTGCCAGCAACAAAGGAGGGGCCGGAAGTAACTATGGCTACACCTTC. It codes for CASNKGGAGSNYGYTF.

This chain joins TRBV18 and TRBJ2-5, with TRBD2 matching 11 bases. Germline lookup yields CDR1 KGHSH and CDR2 LQKENI. Trimming removed 0 bases from V and 6 bases from J; junction bases left unmatched: 3. The CDR3 is 15 amino acids. For the CDR3, the DNA is TGTGCCAGCTCACCACCTAGCGGGAGGGGACAGACCCAGTACTTC. Amino acid sequence: CASSPPSGRGQTQYF.

The chain is built from TRBV7-2 and TRBJ1-1, with TRBD1 matching over 9 bases. From germline, CDR1 is SGHTA and CDR2 FQGNSA. The CDR3 has 15 amino acids. After removal of 5 bases from V and 2 bases from J, the junction contained 6 bases not matched to a gene. Here the CDR3 reads CASSPWTGVNTEAFF. As DNA, the CDR3 is TGTGCCAGCAGCCCCTGGACAGGGGTAAACACTGAAGCTTTCTTT.

The chain recombines TRBV5-1 with TRBJ2-2; D tentatively fits TRBD1 or TRBD2 (5 bases each). This CDR3 is 14 amino acids long. The germline V and J ends were trimmed by 2 bases and 3 bases, with 8 bases remaining between them. From germline, CDR1 is SGHRS and CDR2 YFSETQ. The chain's CDR3 is CASSLGTHTGELFF. The CDR3 nucleotides read TGCGCCAGCAGCTTAGGGACGCACACCGGGGAGCTGTTTTTT.

This chain uses TRBV5-1 with TRBJ1-1; no firm D call. The CDR3 is made up of 15 amino acids. Trimming took off 3 bases at V and 5 bases at J, with 17 bases between the two ends. Germline lookup yields CDR1 SGHRS and CDR2 YFSETQ. CDR3 DNA sequence: TGCGCCAGCAGCTGGCGGGAGGGAGGTAATACTGAAGCTTTCTTT. Translation: CASSWREGGNTEAFF.

J is TRBJ2-1 and V is TRBV29-1; D could derive from TRBD1 or TRBD2 (5 bases each). The CDR3 has 14 residues. V lost 6 bases, J lost 7 bases, and 19 bases lay in between. Germline V gene data show CDR1 as SQVTM and CDR2 as ANQGSEA. The CDR3 sequence is CSVRAKAWGNEQFF. The DNA for the CDR3 is TGCAGCGTCAGGGCTAAGGCCTGGGGGAATGAGCAGTTCTTC.

The V and J genes are TRBV6-1 and TRBJ2-3, with a possible D match to TRBD1 (5 bases). The germline V and J ends were trimmed by 6 bases and 5 bases, with 9 bases remaining between them. CDR1 and CDR2 from the germline V gene are MNHNS and SASEGT. The CDR3 spans 12 residues. CDR3 region: CASSTQGDTQYF. The CDR3 bases are TGTGCCAGCAGCACGCAGGGAGATACGCAGTATTTT.

The chain joins TRBV10-3 to TRBJ2-1; 9 positions agree with TRBD2. There are 17 residues in the CDR3. Germline V gene lookup returns CDR1 ENHRY and CDR2 SYGVKD. V lost 1 base, J lost 8 bases, and 12 bases stayed unmatched. The CDR3 DNA reads as TGTGCCATCAGTGAGTTGCGGTTAGCGGGGGACCTAGATGAGCAGTTCTTC. Translation: CAISELRLAGDLDEQFF.

V is TRBV19 and J is TRBJ2-7; 14 bases map to TRBD2. V shed 6 bases, J shed 3 bases, and the junction held 4 bases outside the gene matches. This CDR3 spans 15 amino acids. Germline CDR1 is LNHDA and CDR2 is SQIVND (reference sequence). The CDR3 DNA follows: TGTGCCAGTAGGATTGGGACTAGCGGGAGCTACGAGCAGTACTTC. Translation gives CASRIGTSGSYEQYF.

The chain combines TRBV2 with TRBJ1-2; D is undetermined. Looked up from germline, CDR1 is SNHLY and CDR2 is FYNNEI. Trimming shortened V by 6 bases and J by 4 bases, and 21 bases separated the two germline ends. This CDR3 is built from 16 residues. The CDR3 nucleotides read TGTGCCAGCAGCACGCGAAGACTTTCTACCGGCTATGGCTACACCTTC. It yields the protein CASSTRRLSTGYGYTF.

Worth noting for this clone: The germline gene is not matched at one end of the junction; a read error may be the cause. The rearrangement uses TRBV7-2 and TRBJ2-1, with 11 bases that match TRBD2. The CDR3 length is 16 residues. Germline-derived CDR1 and CDR2 are SGHTA and FQGNSA. The CDR3 region is CAGSLAGGRQYNEQFF. The CDR3 nucleotides read TGTGCCGGCAGCTTAGCGGGGGGGCGTCAGTACAATGAGCAGTTCTTC.

The chain is built from TRBV19 and TRBJ1-3; the match to TRBD1 covers 9 bases. V dropped 7 bases and J dropped 1; count of bases not matched to a gene: 11. CDR1 and CDR2 from the germline V gene are LNHDA and SQIVND (reference sequence). This CDR3 has 17 amino acids. The CDR3 protein is CASTRTGEASSGNTIYF. In DNA, the CDR3 is TGTGCCAGTACCCGGACAGGGGAGGCTTCATCTGGAAACACCATATATTTT.

The J gene is TRBJ1-5, the V gene TRBV6-1; unclear D gene. Looked up from germline, CDR1 is MNHNS and CDR2 is SASEGT. This CDR3 is 13 amino acids long. Between the trimmed V and J ends, which lost 3 bases and 3 bases, there was a span of 6 bases. CDR3 DNA: TGTGCCAGCAGTGAGTCTAACAATCAGCCCCAGCATTTT. Translating gives CASSESNNQPQHF.

This clone was observed a handful of times. The chain combines TRBV4-1 with TRBJ2-7; 8 bases are a match to TRBD1. The germline V gene has CDR1 MGHRA and CDR2 YSYEKL. CDR3 length equals 14 residues. With V trimmed by 3 bases and J by 7 bases, 8 bases remained unmatched. The CDR3 here is CASSQSGQGEEQYF. The CDR3 DNA is TGCGCCAGCAGCCAGTCAGGACAGGGAGAAGAGCAGTACTTC.

This clone was found a few times. This chain joins TRBV5-8 and TRBJ2-7; TRBD1 is a possible D gene (6 bases). Trimming removed 2 bases from V and 4 bases from J, with 10 bases in between. The CDR3 contains 13 residues. The germline CDR1 and CDR2 sequences are SGHTS and YDEGEE. CDR3 sequence (DNA): TGTGCCAGCAGCTTCGACAGGTTGTACGAGCAGTACTTC. Translated: CASSFDRLYEQYF.

The V gene is TRBV6-4, the J gene TRBJ2-1; D possibly corresponds to TRBD1 (5 bases). Trimming shortened V by 2 bases and J by 0 bases, and 8 bases separated the two germline ends. Per the germline V gene, CDR1 is MRHNA and CDR2 is SNTAGT. The CDR3 sequence is 15 residues long. CDR3 loop: CASSDRQSSYNEQFF. CDR3 coding DNA: TGTGCCAGCAGTGACAGACAGAGCTCCTACAATGAGCAGTTCTTC.

The chain links TRBV2 to TRBJ2-1; D tentatively reads TRBD1 or TRBD2 (6 bases each). V dropped 1 base and J dropped 1 base, with 11 bases sitting between them. The CDR3 loop spans 16 amino acids. Germline V CDR1 and CDR2: SNHLY, FYNNEI. The CDR3 loop reads CASSEGGAGSYNEQFF. In DNA, the CDR3 is TGTGCCAGCAGTGAAGGGGGGGCGGGATCCTACAATGAGCAGTTCTTC.